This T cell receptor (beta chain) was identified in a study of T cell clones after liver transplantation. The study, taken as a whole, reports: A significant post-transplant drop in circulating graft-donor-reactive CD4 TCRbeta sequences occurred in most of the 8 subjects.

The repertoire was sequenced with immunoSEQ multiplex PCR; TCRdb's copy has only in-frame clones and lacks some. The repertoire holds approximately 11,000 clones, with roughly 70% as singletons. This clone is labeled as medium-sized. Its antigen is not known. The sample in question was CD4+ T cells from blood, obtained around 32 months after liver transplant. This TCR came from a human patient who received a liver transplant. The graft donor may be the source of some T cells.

As DNA, the CDR3 is TGTGCCAGCAGTTTTCCCCGTGGGGGGCTCGAGACCCAGTACTTC. Amino acids: CASSFPRGGLETQYF. V gene TRBV28 combines with J gene TRBJ2-5; the D gene could be TRBD1 or TRBD2 (6 bases each). Trimming removed 3 bases from V and 5 bases from J, with 16 bases in between. The CDR3 runs to 15 residues. Germline V gene lookup returns CDR1 MDHEN and CDR2 SYDVKM. Looking up the rest from reference TRBV28 and TRBJ2-5 gives the full variable domain: DVKVTQSSRYLVKRTGEKVFLECVQDMDHENMFWYRQDPGLGLRLIYFSYDVKMKEKGDIPEGYSVSREKKERFSLILESASTNQTSMYLCASSFPRGGLETQYFGPGTRLLVL.